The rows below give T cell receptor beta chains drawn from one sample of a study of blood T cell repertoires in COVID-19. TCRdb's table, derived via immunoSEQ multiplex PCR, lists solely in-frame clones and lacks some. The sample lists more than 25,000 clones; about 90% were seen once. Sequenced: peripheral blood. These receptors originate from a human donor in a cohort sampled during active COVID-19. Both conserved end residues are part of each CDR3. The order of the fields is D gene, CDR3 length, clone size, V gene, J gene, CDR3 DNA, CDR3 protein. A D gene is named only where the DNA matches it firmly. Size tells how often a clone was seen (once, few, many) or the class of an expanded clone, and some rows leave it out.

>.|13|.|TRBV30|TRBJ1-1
TGTGCCTGGAGTTATGGTCGGGTCACTGAAGCTTTCTTT
CAWSYGRVTEAFF
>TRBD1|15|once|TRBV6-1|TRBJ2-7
TGTGCCAGCAGTGAAGGACAGGGTTCCTACTACGAGCAGTACTTC
CASSEGQGSYYEQYF
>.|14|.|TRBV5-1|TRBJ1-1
TGCGCCAGCAGCTTAAGGGGCATGAACACTGAAGCTTTCTTT
CASSLRGMNTEAFF
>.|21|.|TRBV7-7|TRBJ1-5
TGTGCCAGCAGCTGTAAGGCAAGAAGCCCGGGACTCTTCTATAGCAATCAGCCCCAGCATTTT
CASSCKARSPGLFYSNQPQHF
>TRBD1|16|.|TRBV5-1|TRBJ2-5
TGCGCCAGCAGCACCGGGACAGGGGATGGGGCAAGGGCCCAGTACTTC
CASSTGTGDGARAQYF
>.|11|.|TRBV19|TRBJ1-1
TGTGCCAGTAGGAGGGTCACTGAAGCTTTCTTT
CASRRVTEAFF
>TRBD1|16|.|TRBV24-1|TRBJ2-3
TGTGCCACCAGTGATTCGGGGACAGGGGAGGAAGATACGCAGTATTTT
CATSDSGTGEEDTQYF
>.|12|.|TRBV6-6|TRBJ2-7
TGTGCCAGCAGTTACCGAGAGGGCGAGCAGTACTTC
CASSYREGEQYF
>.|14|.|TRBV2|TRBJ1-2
TGTGCCAGCAGGGTAGGACAGCTTAACTATGGCTACACCTTC
CASRVGQLNYGYTF
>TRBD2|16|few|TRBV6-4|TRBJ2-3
TGTGCCAGCAGTGACCCGATAGCGGGGAGCACAGATACGCAGTATTTT
CASSDPIAGSTDTQYF
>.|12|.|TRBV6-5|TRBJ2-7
TGTGCCAGCAGCGGTACAAGGGGCGAGCAGTACTTC
CASSGTRGEQYF
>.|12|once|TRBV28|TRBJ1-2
TGTGCCAGCGAGACAAAACTCTATGGCTACACCTTC
CASETKLYGYTF
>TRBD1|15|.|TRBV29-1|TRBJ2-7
TGCAGCGTTGAGGGTGGGGCAGGGGGCTTCTACGAGCAGTACTTC
CSVEGGAGGFYEQYF
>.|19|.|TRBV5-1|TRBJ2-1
TGCGCCAGCAGCTTGGCGCCAGGGGGCGCGGGCGGGAGGGCCGATGAGCAGTTCTTC
CASSLAPGGAGGRADEQFF
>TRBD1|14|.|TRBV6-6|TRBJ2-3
TGTGCCAGCACCTACAGGGGTTCGACAGATACGCAGTATTTT
CASTYRGSTDTQYF
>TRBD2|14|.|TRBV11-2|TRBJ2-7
TGTGCCAGCAGCCCAAGCGGGAGAGTCTACGAGCAGTACTTC
CASSPSGRVYEQYF
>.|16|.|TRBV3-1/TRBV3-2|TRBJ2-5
TGTGCCAGCAGCCAAGCTTACAGTCCCCTCGAAGAGACCCAGTACTTC
CASSQAYSPLEETQYF
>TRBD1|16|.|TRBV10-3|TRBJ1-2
TGTGCCATCAGTGACTGGTCCCGGGACAGGGTGGGAGGCTACACCTTC
CAISDWSRDRVGGYTF
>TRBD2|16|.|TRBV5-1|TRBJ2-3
TGCGCCAGCAGCTTGGCCGCGGGGGGCAGCACAGATACGCAGTATTTT
CASSLAAGGSTDTQYF
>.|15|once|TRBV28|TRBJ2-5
TGTGCCAGCAGTTCCTCCCGGGGGGCCCAAGAGACCCAGTACTTC
CASSSSRGAQETQYF
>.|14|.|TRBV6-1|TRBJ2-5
TGTGCCAGCAGTGAAATGGGCAGCCAAGAGACCCAGTACTTC
CASSEMGSQETQYF
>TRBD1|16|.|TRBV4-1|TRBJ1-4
TGCGCCAGCAGCCAAGACGTACAGGGGATCGATGAAAAACTGTTTTTT
CASSQDVQGIDEKLFF
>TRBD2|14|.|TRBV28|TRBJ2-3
TGTGCCAGCGGTACTAGCGGGAGTACAGATACGCAGTATTTT
CASGTSGSTDTQYF
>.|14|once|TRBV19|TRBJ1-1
TGTGCCAGTAGTATATCCCACCGGAGCTCGGAAGCTTTCTTT
CASSISHRSSEAFF
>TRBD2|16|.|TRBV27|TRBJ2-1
TGTGCCAGCAGTTTATCCCTAGCGGGAGGGCCGAATGAGCAGTTCTTC
CASSLSLAGGPNEQFF
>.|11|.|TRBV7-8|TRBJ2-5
TGTGCCAGCAGCTCACAAGAGACCCAGTACTTC
CASSSQETQYF
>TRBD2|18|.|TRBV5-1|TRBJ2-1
TGCGCCAGCAGCTCGGTAGTAGCGGGACGAAGCCCCTACAATGAGCAGTTCTTC
CASSSVVAGRSPYNEQFF
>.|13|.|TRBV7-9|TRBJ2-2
TGTGCCAGCAGCTTCCCGAGGCACCGGGAGCTGTTTTTT
CASSFPRHRELFF
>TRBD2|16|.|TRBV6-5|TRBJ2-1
TGTGCCAGCAGTTACTCGACCGGGGGGACCTACAATGAGCAGTTCTTC
CASSYSTGGTYNEQFF
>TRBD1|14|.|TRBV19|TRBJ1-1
TGTGCCAGTAGTATCGCCGGGACAGGAACTGAAGCTTTCTTT
CASSIAGTGTEAFF
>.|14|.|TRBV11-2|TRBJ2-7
TGTGCCAGCAGCATCCTACAGGGAATGGACGAGCAGTACTTC
CASSILQGMDEQYF
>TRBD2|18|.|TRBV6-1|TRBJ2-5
TGTGCCAGCAGTGAGGTGGCGGATGTTAGCGGGAGCGTCGAGACCCAGTACTTC
CASSEVADVSGSVETQYF
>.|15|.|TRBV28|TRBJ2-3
TGTGCCAGCAGTTTAGGAGGGATCAGTGTGGATACGCAGTATTTT
CASSLGGISVDTQYF
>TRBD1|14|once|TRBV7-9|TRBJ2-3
TGTGCCAGCAGCCTGGGGACAGGGGCAGATACGCAGTATTTT
CASSLGTGADTQYF
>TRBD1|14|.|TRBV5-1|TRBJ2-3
TGCGCCAGCAGCCGGGACAGGGTCGTAGATACGCAGTATTTT
CASSRDRVVDTQYF
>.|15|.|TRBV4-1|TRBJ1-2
TGCGCCAGCAGCCAAGATCCTACAGGAAACTATGGCTACACCTTC
CASSQDPTGNYGYTF
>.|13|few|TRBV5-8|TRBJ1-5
TGTGCCAGCAGCAGACACTTCAATCAGCCCCAGCATTTT
CASSRHFNQPQHF
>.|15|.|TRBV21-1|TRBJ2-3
TGTGCCAGTCCCCGGGACTACAACCGCACAGATACGCAGTATTTT
CASPRDYNRTDTQYF
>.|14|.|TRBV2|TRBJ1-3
TGTGCCAGCAGTGTCCAGGGGTCTGGAAACACCATATATTTT
CASSVQGSGNTIYF
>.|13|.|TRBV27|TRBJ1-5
TGTGCCAGCAGATCAAATAGCAATCAGCCCCAGCATTTT
CASRSNSNQPQHF
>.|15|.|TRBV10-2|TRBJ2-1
TGCGCCAGCAGCCCCGACAAGCCCCTCTACAATGAGCAGTTCTTC
CASSPDKPLYNEQFF
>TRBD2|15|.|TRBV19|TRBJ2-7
TGTGCCAGTAGTACTCCATTGGGAGGGACCTACGAGCAGTACTTC
CASSTPLGGTYEQYF
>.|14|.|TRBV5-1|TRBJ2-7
TGCGCCAGCAGCGTGGAGGGCAGGGTGGAGGAGCAGTACTTC
CASSVEGRVEEQYF
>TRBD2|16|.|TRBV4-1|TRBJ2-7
TGCGCCAGCAGCCAAGATCAGGCTAGCGGGAGTTACGAGCAGTACTTC
CASSQDQASGSYEQYF
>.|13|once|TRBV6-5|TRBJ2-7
TGTGCCAGCAGGCAATTGGAGGGTTCCGAGCAGTACTTC
CASRQLEGSEQYF
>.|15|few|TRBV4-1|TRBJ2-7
TGCGCCAGCAGCCAAGATGTGGGCCCCGGATACGAGCAGTACTTC
CASSQDVGPGYEQYF
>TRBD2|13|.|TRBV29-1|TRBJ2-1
TGCAGCGCAGCGGGGGGAACCTACAATGAGCAGTTCTTC
CSAAGGTYNEQFF
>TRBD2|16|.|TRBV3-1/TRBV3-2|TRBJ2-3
TGTGCCAGCAGCCCGGTTAGCGGGAGGGTCGAAGATACGCAGTATTTT
CASSPVSGRVEDTQYF